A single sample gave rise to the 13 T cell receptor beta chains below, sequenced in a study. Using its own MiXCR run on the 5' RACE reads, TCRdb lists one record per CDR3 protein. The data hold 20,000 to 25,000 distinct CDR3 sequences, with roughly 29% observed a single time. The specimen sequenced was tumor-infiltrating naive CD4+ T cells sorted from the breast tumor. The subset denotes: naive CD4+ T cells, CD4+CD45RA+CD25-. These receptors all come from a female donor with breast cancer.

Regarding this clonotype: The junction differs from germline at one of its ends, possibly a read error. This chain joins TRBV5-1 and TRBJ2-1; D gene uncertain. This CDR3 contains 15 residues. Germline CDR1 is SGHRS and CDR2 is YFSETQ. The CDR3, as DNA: TGCGCCAGCGCTTTGTCTGTCCTCTCCTACAATGAGCAGCTCTTC. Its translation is CASALSVLSYNEQLF.

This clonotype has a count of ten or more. The CDR3 DNA sequence: TGCAGTGCAAGACTAGCGGGAGGTGTAGATACGCAGTATTTT. Encoded protein: CSARLAGGVDTQYF. This chain connects TRBV20-1 to TRBJ2-3; 13 nucleotides align to TRBD2. The junction had 5 bases not matched to a gene; V was cut back by 6 bases and J by 5 bases. CDR1 is DFQATT, CDR2 SNEGSKA, per germline (reference sequence). The CDR3 totals 14 residues.

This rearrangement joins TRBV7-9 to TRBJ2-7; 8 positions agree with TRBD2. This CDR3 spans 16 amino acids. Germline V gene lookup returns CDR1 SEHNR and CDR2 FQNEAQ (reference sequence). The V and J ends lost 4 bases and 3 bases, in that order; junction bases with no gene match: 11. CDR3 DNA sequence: TGTGCCAGCAGCTCGGCGGGGAGCGGGAGAGACTACGAGCAGTACTTC. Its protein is CASSSAGSGRDYEQYF.

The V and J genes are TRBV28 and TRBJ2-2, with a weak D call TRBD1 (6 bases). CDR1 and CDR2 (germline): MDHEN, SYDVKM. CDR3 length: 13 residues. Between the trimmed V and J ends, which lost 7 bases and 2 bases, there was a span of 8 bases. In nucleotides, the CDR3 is TGTGCCAGCAAACAGGGAAACACCGGGGAGCTGTTTTTT. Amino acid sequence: CASKQGNTGELFF.

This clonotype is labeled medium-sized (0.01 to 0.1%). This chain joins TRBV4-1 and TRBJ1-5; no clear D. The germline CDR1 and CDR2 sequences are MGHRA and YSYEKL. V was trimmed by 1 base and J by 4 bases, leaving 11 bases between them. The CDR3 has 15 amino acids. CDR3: CASSQGWQENQPQHF. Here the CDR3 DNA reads TGCGCCAGCAGCCAAGGGTGGCAGGAAAATCAGCCCCAGCATTTT.

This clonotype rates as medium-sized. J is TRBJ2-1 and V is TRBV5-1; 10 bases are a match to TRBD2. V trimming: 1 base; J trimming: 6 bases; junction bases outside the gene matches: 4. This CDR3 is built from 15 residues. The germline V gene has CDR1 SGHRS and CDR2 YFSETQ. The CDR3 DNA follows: TGCGCCAGCAGCTTGAGCGGGAGGGTCCCCAATGAGCAGTTCTTC. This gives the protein CASSLSGRVPNEQFF. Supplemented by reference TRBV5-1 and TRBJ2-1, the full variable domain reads KAGVTQTPRYLIKTRGQQVTLSCSPISGHRSVSWYQQTPGQGLQFLFEYFSETQRNKGNFPGRFSGRQFSNSRSEMNVSTLELGDSALYLCASSLSGRVPNEQFFGPGTRLTVL.

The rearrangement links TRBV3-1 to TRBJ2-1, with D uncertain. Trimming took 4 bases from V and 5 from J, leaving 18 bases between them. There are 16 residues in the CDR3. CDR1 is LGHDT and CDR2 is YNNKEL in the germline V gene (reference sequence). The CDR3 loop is CASSPPLFVGNNEQFF. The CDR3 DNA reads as TGTGCCAGCAGCCCCCCCCTGTTTGTAGGGAACAATGAGCAGTTCTTC.

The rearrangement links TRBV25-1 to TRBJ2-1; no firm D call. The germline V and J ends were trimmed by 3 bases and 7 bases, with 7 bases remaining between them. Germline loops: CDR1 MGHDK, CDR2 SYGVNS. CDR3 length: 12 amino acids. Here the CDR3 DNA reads TGTGCCAGCAGTGACGAGAGTAATGAGCAGTTCTTC. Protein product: CASSDESNEQFF.

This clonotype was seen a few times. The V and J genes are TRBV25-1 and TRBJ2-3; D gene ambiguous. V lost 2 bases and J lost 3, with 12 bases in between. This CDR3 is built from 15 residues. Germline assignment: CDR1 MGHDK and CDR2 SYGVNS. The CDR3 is CASSEDLHGTDTQYF. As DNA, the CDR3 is TGTGCCAGCAGTGAAGACCTGCACGGGACAGATACGCAGTATTTT.

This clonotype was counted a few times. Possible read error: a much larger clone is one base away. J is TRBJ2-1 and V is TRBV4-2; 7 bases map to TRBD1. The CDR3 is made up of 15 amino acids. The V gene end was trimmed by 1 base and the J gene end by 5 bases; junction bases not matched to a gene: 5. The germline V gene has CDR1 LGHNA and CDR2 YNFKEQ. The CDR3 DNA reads TGTGCCAGCAGCCAAGGAGGGGGCTCTGACAATGAGCAGTTCTTC. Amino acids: CASSQGGGSDNEQFF.

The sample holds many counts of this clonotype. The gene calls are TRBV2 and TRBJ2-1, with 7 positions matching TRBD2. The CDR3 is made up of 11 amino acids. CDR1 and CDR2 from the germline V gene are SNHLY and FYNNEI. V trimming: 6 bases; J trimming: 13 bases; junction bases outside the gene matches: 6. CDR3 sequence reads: CASSRGGRQFF. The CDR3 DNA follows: TGTGCCAGCAGCCGGGGCGGGAGACAGTTCTTC.

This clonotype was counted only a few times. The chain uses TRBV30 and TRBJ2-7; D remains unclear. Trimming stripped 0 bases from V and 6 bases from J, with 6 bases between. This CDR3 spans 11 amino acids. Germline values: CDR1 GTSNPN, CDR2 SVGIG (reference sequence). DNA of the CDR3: TGTGCCTGGAGTGTAGGTTCCGAGCAGTACTTC. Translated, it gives CAWSVGSEQYF.

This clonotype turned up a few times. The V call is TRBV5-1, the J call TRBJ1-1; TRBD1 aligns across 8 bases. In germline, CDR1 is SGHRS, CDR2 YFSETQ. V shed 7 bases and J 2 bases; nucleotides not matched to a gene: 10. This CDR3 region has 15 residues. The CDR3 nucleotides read TGCGCCAGCTGGCGGGACAGGCTCTCCAACACTGAAGCTTTCTTT. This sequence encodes CASWRDRLSNTEAFF. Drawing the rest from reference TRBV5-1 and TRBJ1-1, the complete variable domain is KAGVTQTPRYLIKTRGQQVTLSCSPISGHRSVSWYQQTPGQGLQFLFEYFSETQRNKGNFPGRFSGRQFSNSRSEMNVSTLELGDSALYLCASWRDRLSNTEAFFGQGTRLTVV.